Listed below are T cell receptor beta chains from one sample, sequenced in a study of quantifying T cell responses using KT2 cells. TCRdb reanalysed the UMI-ligation and nested PCR reads using MiXCR and keeps one entry per CDR3 protein. The sample lists tens of thousands of distinct CDR3 sequences; approximately 10% were seen once. The source material was PBMCs spiked with cells of the T cell clone KT2. The receptors were sampled from a human donor. CDR3s include the opening cysteine and the closing phenylalanine or tryptophan. D genes are given only for firm matches. Rows give clone size only sometimes, using once, few, many, or a class for an expanded clone.

TRBD1	TRBV18	.	14	TRBJ1-1	CASSPGQTLPEAFF	TGTGCCAGCTCACCGGGACAGACCCTCCCTGAAGCTTTCTTT
TRBD1	TRBV6-5	many	14	TRBJ2-7	CASSFPGQGYEQYF	TGTGCCAGCAGTTTCCCGGGACAGGGATACGAGCAGTACTTC
TRBD2	TRBV20-1	many	14	TRBJ2-7	CSARTGGRAYEQYF	TGCAGTGCTCGTACAGGCGGGAGGGCTTACGAGCAGTACTTC
.	TRBV6-1	many	15	TRBJ2-6	CASGRGDSGANVLTF	TGTGCCAGCGGGAGGGGGGACTCTGGGGCCAACGTCCTGACTTTC
.	TRBV7-2	.	14	TRBJ2-1	CASSPGSAPNEQFF	TGTGCCAGCAGCCCCGGGTCGGCGCCCAATGAGCAGTTCTTC
TRBD2	TRBV7-2	many	20	TRBJ2-1	CASSLAISGLTSGRTNEQFF	TGTGCCAGCAGCTTAGCGATCTCAGGACTCACTAGCGGGAGGACCAATGAGCAGTTCTTC
.	TRBV20-1	.	13	TRBJ2-7	CSAWRPDSYEQYF	TGCAGTGCGTGGAGGCCAGACTCCTACGAGCAGTACTTC
.	TRBV29-1	many	15	TRBJ2-7	CSVVRGIPNSYEQYF	TGCAGCGTTGTAAGGGGGATCCCGAACTCCTACGAGCAGTACTTC
.	TRBV6-5	few	15	TRBJ2-1	CASSRDWQSYNEQFF	TGTGCCAGCAGCCGGGATTGGCAATCCTACAATGAGCAGTTCTTC
.	TRBV3-1	few	13	TRBJ1-5	CASSRVPNQPQHF	TGTGCCAGCTCCAGGGTGCCCAATCAGCCCCAGCATTTT
.	TRBV4-2	.	16	TRBJ2-3	CASSQGGLAHPDTQYF	TGTGCCAGCAGCCAAGGTGGGCTAGCGCATCCAGATACGCAGTATTTT
.	TRBV7-8	.	15	TRBJ2-7	CASNKGSRNIYEQYF	TGTGCCAGCAACAAGGGGTCCCGAAATATCTACGAGCAGTACTTC
TRBD2	TRBV20-1	few	17	TRBJ2-4	CSARAHSGSGAKNIQYF	TGCAGTGCTAGAGCTCATAGCGGGAGTGGCGCCAAAAACATTCAGTACTTC
TRBD2	TRBV9	many	14	TRBJ2-1	CASSSGGTYNEQFF	TGTGCCAGCAGTAGCGGGGGCACCTACAATGAGCAGTTCTTC
.	TRBV25-1	few	16	TRBJ2-1	CASSELAQIGYNEQFF	TGTGCCAGCAGTGAACTCGCCCAAATCGGGTACAATGAGCAGTTCTTC
TRBD1	TRBV3-1	.	16	TRBJ2-7	CASSHDAGGKSYEQYF	TGTGCCAGCAGCCATGACGCAGGGGGCAAGAGCTACGAGCAGTACTTC
TRBD2	TRBV6-6	few	14	TRBJ2-1	CASSPLGGGGEQFF	TGTGCCAGCAGTCCCCTCGGGGGGGGTGGTGAGCAGTTCTTC
TRBD1	TRBV20-1	many	14	TRBJ1-6	CSALNRGRGSPLHF	TGCAGTGCTCTTAACAGGGGGCGAGGGTCACCCCTCCACTTT
TRBD1	TRBV27	many	15	TRBJ2-7	CASSRTGGNRFEQYF	TGTGCCAGCAGTAGGACAGGGGGCAATCGCTTCGAGCAGTACTTC
.	TRBV24-1	few	16	TRBJ2-1	CATSDGGRSHYNEQFF	TGTGCCACCAGTGATGGCGGAAGGAGTCACTACAATGAGCAGTTCTTC
.	TRBV5-1	many	14	TRBJ2-3	CASSLDRAGDTQYF	TGCGCCAGCAGCTTGGACAGGGCGGGGGATACGCAGTATTTT
.	TRBV20-1	.	11	TRBJ1-1	CSAYLATEAFF	TGCAGTGCGTATCTGGCCACTGAAGCTTTCTTT
TRBD2	TRBV4-2	many	19	TRBJ2-1	CASSLHYLSSGSSYNEQFF	TGTGCCAGCAGCCTCCACTATTTGAGTAGCGGGAGCTCCTACAATGAGCAGTTCTTC
.	TRBV7-6	few	17	TRBJ1-4	CASSLVAGLATNEKLFF	TGTGCCAGCAGCTTAGTGGCAGGGCTTGCAACTAATGAAAAACTGTTTTTT
TRBD2	TRBV6-6	few	18	TRBJ2-1	CASSYSLAGGFSYNEQFF	TGTGCCAGCAGTTACTCGCTAGCGGGAGGTTTCTCCTACAATGAGCAGTTCTTC
.	TRBV13	many	11	TRBJ2-1	CASSLEREQFF	TGTGCCAGCAGCTTAGAGCGAGAGCAGTTCTTC
TRBD1	TRBV11-2	.	14	TRBJ2-7	CASSKYRGAYEQYF	TGTGCCAGCAGCAAATACAGGGGAGCGTACGAGCAGTACTTC